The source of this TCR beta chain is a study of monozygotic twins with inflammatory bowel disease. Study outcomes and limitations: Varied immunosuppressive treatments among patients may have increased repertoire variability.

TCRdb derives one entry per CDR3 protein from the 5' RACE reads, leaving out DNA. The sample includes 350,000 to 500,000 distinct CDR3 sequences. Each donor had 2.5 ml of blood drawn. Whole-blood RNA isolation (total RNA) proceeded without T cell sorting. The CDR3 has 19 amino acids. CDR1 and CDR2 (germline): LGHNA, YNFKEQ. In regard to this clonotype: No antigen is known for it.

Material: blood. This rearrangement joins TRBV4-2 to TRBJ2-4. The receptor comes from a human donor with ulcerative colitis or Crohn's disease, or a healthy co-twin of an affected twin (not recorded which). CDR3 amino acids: CASSQDRQRLTSAKNIQYF.